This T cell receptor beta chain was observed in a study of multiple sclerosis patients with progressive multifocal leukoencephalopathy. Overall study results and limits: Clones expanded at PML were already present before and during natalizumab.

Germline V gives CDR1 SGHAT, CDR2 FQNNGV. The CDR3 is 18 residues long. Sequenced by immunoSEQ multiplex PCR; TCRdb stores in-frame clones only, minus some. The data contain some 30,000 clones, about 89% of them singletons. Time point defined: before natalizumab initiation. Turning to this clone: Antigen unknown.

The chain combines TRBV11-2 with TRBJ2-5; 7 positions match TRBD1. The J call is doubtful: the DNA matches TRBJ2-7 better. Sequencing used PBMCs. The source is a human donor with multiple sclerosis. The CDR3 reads CATLGITSATGRPYEQYF. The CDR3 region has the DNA TGTGCCACCCTCGGGATTACTAGTGCGACAGGGCGCCCCTACGAGCAGTACTTC.